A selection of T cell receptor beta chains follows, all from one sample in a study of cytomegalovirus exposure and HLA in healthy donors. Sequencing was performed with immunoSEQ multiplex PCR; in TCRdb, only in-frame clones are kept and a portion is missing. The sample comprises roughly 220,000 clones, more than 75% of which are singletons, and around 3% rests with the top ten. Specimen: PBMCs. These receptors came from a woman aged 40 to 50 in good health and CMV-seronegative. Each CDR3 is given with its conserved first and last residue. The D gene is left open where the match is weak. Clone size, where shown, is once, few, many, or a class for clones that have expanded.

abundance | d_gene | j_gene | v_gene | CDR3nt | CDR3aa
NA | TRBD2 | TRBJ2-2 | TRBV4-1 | TGCGCCAGCAGCCGGTGGGAAAGGACTAGGGTTTCCGGGGAGCTGTTTTTT | CASSRWERTRVSGELFF
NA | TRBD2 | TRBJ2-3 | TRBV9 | TGTGCCAGCAGTCACACTAGCGGGGGTCCGGATACGCAGTATTTT | CASSHTSGGPDTQYF
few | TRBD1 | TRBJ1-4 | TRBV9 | TGTGCCAGCAGTCCGGGACAGGGGAATGAAAAACTGTTTTTT | CASSPGQGNEKLFF
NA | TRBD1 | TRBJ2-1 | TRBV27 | TGTGCCAGCAGCAAGGGACAGTCGGCAGGTGAGCAGTTCTTC | CASSKGQSAGEQFF
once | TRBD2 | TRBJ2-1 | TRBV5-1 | TGCGCCAGCAGCTTGATCCAGGCGGGAGGGCCTGGAGACAATGAGCAGTTCTTC | CASSLIQAGGPGDNEQFF
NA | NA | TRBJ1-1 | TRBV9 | TGTGCCAGCAGCCCACACTCGGGGAGCACTGAAGCTTTCTTT | CASSPHSGSTEAFF
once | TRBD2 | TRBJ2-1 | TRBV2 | TGTGCCAGCAGTGTTAGGACTAGCGGGAGGGCCGAGAATGAGCAGTTCTTC | CASSVRTSGRAENEQFF
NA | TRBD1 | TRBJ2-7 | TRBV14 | TGTGCCAGCAGCCAAGGTACATTGGGGACAGGAGGCTACGAGCAGTACTTC | CASSQGTLGTGGYEQYF
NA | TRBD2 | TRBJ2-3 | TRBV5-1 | TGCGCCAGCACCCCCAGACTAGCGGGGGGGCGAGATACGCAGTATTTT | CASTPRLAGGRDTQYF
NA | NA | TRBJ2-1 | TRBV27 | TGTGCCAGCAGTTTGGCGTTAGGGGGCTACAATGAGCAGTTCTTC | CASSLALGGYNEQFF
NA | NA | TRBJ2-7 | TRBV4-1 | TGCGCCAGCAGCCAAGCGGGCGGGACCTTCTACGAGCAGTACTTC | CASSQAGGTFYEQYF
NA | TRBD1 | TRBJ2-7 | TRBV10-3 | TGTGCCATCGCTCCGGGACAGACGGGCGAGCAGTACTTC | CAIAPGQTGEQYF